This record looks at one T cell receptor (beta chain) sequence and its context. This clonotype was recorded many times. The specificity of this receptor is unknown. It has no much larger one-base neighbor in the sample; base qualities were not kept. This sample was included in a study of T-cell reconstitution after alpha-beta-depleted transplantation in children (dated by TCRdb to 2016 to 2017). With regard to the full study: Using TCR repertoire profiling, the study followed T-cell immune reconstitution in a quantitative way in children after TCRalphabeta/CD19-depleted allogeneic hematopoietic cell transplantation.

Library prep was done by PCR. The instrument was an Illumina HiSeq 2500. Molecular barcoding was employed in the preparation of TCR libraries, with unique molecular identifiers being used to normalize TCRbeta repertoire quantification. The public reads were quality trimmed at Q25 with fastp and then assembled into clones with MiXCR by TCRdb, keeping productive beta chains. One record per CDR3 amino acid sequence lists the most common genes and DNA. A total of fewer than 130,000 distinct CDR3 sequences appear in this sample, 10% of them only once. The ten largest clones take up about 8.8% of the sample. CDR1 and CDR2, looked up from the germline V gene (reference sequence), are DFQATT and SNEGSKA. Cut back by 0 bases and 7 bases, the V and J ends lie 10 bases apart. The CDR3, from cysteine to phenylalanine, totals 12 residues. The sequence is cut down to CDR3 DNA, 36 bases in frame from base 1.

The chain was built from TRBV20-1 and TRBJ2-7; the D assignment is uncertain and may be TRBD1 or TRBD2, with 6 bases supporting each. Material: PBMCs from the stem cell graft donor, obtained from the stem cell graft. The origin of this receptor is a human donor who donated a stem cell graft to a child with acute lymphoblastic leukemia. The DNA reads as follows: TGCAGTGCTAGAGAAGGGGGGCGAGAGCAGTACTTC. Translated, this is CSAREGGREQYF.